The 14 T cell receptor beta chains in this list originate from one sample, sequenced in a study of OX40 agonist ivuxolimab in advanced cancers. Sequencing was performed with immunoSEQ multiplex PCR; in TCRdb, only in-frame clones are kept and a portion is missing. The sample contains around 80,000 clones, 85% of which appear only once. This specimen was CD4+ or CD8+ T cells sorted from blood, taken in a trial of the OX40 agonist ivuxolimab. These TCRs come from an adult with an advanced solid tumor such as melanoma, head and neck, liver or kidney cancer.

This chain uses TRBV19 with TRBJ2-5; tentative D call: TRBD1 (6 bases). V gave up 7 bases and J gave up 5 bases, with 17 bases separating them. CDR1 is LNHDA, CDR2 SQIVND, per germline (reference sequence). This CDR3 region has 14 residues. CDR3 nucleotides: TGTGCCAGTAATATGGGCAGGGGTTCGGAGACCCAGTACTTC. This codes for CASNMGRGSETQYF.

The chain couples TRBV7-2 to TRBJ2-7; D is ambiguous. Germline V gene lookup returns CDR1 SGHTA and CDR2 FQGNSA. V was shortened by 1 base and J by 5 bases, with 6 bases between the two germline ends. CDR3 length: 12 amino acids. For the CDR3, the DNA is TGTGCCAGCAGCTTAGTCGCCCACGAGCAGTACTTC. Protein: CASSLVAHEQYF.

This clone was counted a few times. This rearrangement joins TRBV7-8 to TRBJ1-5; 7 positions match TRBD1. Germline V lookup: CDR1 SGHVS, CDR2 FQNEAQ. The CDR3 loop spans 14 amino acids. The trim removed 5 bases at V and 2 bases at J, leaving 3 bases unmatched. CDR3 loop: CASSRGTGNQPQHF. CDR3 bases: TGTGCCAGCAGCAGAGGGACAGGCAATCAGCCCCAGCATTTT.

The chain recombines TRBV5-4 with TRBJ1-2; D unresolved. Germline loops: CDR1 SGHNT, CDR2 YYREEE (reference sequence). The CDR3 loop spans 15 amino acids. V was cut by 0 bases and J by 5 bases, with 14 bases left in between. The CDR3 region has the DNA TGTGCCAGCAGCTTGGTGTACAGCAGAGAATATGGCTACACCTTC. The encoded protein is CASSLVYSREYGYTF.

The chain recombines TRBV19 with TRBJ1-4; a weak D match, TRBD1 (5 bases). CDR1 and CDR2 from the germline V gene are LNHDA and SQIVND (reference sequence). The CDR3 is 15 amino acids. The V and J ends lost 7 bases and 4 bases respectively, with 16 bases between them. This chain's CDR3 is CASTIRGAGNEKLFF. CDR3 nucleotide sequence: TGTGCCAGTACCATTAGAGGGGCAGGTAATGAAAAACTGTTTTTT.

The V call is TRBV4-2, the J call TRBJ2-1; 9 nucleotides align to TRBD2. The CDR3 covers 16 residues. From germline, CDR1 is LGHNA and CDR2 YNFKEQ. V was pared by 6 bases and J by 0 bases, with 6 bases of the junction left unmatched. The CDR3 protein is CASSSSGGTSYNEQFF. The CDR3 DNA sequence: TGTGCCAGCAGTTCGAGCGGGGGGACCTCCTACAATGAGCAGTTCTTC.

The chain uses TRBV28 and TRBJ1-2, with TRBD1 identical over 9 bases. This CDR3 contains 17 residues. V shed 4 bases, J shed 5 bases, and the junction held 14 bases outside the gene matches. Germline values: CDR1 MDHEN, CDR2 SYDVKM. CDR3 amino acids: CASSSGTGQNRPYGYTF. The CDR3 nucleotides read TGTGCCAGCAGTTCCGGGACAGGGCAAAACAGACCTTATGGCTACACCTTC.

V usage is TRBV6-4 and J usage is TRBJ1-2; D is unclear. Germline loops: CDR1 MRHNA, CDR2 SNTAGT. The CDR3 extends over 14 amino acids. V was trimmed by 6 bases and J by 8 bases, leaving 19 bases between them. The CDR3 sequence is CASSLQTGLGGYTF. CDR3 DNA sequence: TGTGCCAGCAGCCTACAGACTGGGTTGGGGGGCTACACCTTC.

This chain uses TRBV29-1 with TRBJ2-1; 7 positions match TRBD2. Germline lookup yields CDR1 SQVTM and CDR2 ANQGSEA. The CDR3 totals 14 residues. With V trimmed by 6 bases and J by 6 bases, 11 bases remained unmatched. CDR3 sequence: CSVETSPLGNEQFF. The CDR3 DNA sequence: TGCAGCGTAGAGACTAGCCCCCTAGGCAATGAGCAGTTCTTC.

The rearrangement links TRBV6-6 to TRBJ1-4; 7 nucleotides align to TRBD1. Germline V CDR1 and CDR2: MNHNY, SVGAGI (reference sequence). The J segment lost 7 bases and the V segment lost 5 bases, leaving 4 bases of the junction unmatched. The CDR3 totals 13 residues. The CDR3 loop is CASSRGQLEKLFF. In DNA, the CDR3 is TGTGCCAGCAGTAGGGGACAGCTTGAAAAACTGTTTTTT.

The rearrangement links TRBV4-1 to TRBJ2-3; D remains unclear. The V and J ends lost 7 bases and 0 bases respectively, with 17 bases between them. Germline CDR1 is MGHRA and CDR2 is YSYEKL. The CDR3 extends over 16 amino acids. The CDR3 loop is CASTAAGVTSTDTQYF. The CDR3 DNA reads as TGCGCCAGCACCGCTGCTGGGGTTACTAGCACAGATACGCAGTATTTT.

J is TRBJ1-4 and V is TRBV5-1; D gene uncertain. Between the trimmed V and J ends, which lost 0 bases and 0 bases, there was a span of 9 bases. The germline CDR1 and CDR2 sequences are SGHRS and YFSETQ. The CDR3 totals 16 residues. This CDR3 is CASSLVGQTTNEKLFF. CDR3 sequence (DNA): TGCGCCAGCAGCTTGGTAGGGCAAACAACTAATGAAAAACTGTTTTTT. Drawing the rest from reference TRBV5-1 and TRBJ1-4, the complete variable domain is KAGVTQTPRYLIKTRGQQVTLSCSPISGHRSVSWYQQTPGQGLQFLFEYFSETQRNKGNFPGRFSGRQFSNSRSEMNVSTLELGDSALYLCASSLVGQTTNEKLFFGSGTQLSVL.

CDR3 nucleotides: TGTGCCACCGCCGCGAGACTAGGGGTCTACGAGCAGTACTTC. It encodes CATAARLGVYEQYF. The rearrangement links TRBV27 to TRBJ2-7, with D possibly TRBD2 on 6 matching bases. Between the trimmed V and J ends, which lost 10 bases and 3 bases, there was a span of 19 bases. The CDR3 sequence is 14 residues long. CDR1 and CDR2 (germline): MNHEY, SMNVEV (reference sequence).

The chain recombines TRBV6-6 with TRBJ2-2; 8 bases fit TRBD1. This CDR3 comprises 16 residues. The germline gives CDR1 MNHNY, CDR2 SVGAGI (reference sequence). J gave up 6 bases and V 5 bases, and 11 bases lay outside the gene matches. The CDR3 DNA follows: TGTGCCAGCAGTCATCCATGGACAGGGAGTCCCGGGGAGCTGTTTTTT. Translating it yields CASSHPWTGSPGELFF.